The clone carrying this T cell receptor beta chain came up many times. Antigen: not known. One entry per CDR3 protein, called by TCRdb with MiXCR from the RT-PCR reads. The sample includes about 570,000 distinct CDR3 sequences, 10% to 15% of them seen just once. V was clipped by 6 bases and J by 0 bases; unmatched bases: 3. This CDR3 comprises 14 residues. Germline V gene lookup returns CDR1 MNHEY and CDR2 SMNVEV (reference sequence). This sample was included in a study of response to subunit inactivated influenza vaccine. Whole-study findings and limits: Researchers suggested that each seasonal influenza vaccination recruits few new T cells.

This rearrangement joins TRBV27 to TRBJ2-3, with 7 bases lining up with TRBD1. The material was PBMCs from blood, obtained on the day of vaccination. The TCR originated in a man in his fifties or sixties who received an inactivated influenza vaccine. The CDR3 DNA reads as TGTGCCAGCAGCAGACAGGGTAGCACAGATACGCAGTATTTT. This codes for CASSRQGSTDTQYF.